This passage covers 3 T cell receptor beta chains from one sample sequenced in a study of blood T cell repertoires in COVID-19. Libraries were prepared by immunoSEQ multiplex PCR; TCRdb keeps only in-frame clonotypes and omits some of them. The sample has 150,000 to 200,000 clones, about 77% seen once. The sample consisted of PBMCs or T cells enriched from blood (not recorded which). These TCRs come from a woman aged 45 to 65 with acute COVID-19.

This clone was found once. CDR3 bases: TGTGCCAGTCGCGGGCCGGCCGTCGAGACCCAGTACTTC. Translating gives CASRGPAVETQYF. This chain uses TRBV19 with TRBJ2-5, with D possibly TRBD2 on 5 matching bases. CDR3 size: 13 residues. V dropped 8 bases and J dropped 5 bases, with 15 bases sitting between them. CDR1 and CDR2 (germline): LNHDA, SQIVND (reference sequence).

The chain carries TRBV11-2 and TRBJ1-1; TRBD1 agrees at 9 bases. This CDR3 is built from 14 residues. V was pared by 3 bases and J by 11 bases, with 10 bases of the junction left unmatched. In germline, CDR1 is SGHAT, CDR2 FQNNGV. CDR3 in DNA: TGTGCCAGCAGCTTTAGGACAGGGGCGGGCTGGGCTTTCTTT. Encoded protein: CASSFRTGAGWAFF.

The chain combines TRBV19 with TRBJ1-1, with D perhaps matching TRBD1 (5 bases). The germline V gene has CDR1 LNHDA and CDR2 SQIVND (reference sequence). The CDR3 extends over 13 amino acids. The V end was cut by 7 bases, the J end by 0 bases, with 9 bases between. The CDR3 DNA is TGTGCCAGTACCGAGACAGTGAACACTGAAGCTTTCTTT. Amino acid sequence: CASTETVNTEAFF.